Detailed here is one TCR beta chain. These data belong to a study of cytomegalovirus exposure and HLA in healthy donors. Vbeta (60) and Jbeta (13) primers were used in the PCR. Measured with immunoSEQ multiplex PCR; TCRdb has only the in-frame clones, and not every one. The table lists about 160,000 clones, around 85% of them singletons. What was sequenced was PBMCs. This receptor was obtained from a middle-aged man in good health and CMV-seropositive.

CDR3: CASRTWRGRYGYTF. For the CDR3, the DNA is TGTGCCAGCAGGACCTGGAGGGGGCGCTATGGCTACACCTTC. The chain joins TRBV6-4 to TRBJ1-2, with 7 bases identical to TRBD1. Trimming cost V 6 bases and J 4 bases; bases outside gene matches: 8. Germline V gives CDR1 MRHNA, CDR2 SNTAGT. The CDR3 runs to 14 residues.